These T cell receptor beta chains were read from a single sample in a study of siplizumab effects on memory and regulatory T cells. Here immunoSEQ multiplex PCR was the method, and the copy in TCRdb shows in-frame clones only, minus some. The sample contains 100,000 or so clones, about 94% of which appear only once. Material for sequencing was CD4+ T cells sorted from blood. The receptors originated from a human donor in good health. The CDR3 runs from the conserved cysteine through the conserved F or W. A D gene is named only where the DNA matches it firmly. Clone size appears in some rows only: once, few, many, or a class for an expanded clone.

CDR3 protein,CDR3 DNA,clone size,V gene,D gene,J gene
CASTKLTPRSTNEKLFF,TGCGCCAGCACCAAACTAACTCCTCGGTCAACTAATGAAAAACTGTTTTTT,.,TRBV4-1,.,TRBJ1-4
CASSLTSEETQYF,TGTGCCAGCAGCTTGACTAGCGAAGAGACCCAGTACTTC,.,TRBV5-4,TRBD2,TRBJ2-5
CAWSGQGYGYTF,TGTGCCTGGAGTGGGCAGGGGTATGGCTACACCTTC,.,TRBV30,.,TRBJ1-2
CASSPTRLYYEQYF,TGTGCCAGCAGCCCTACCCGGCTCTACTACGAGCAGTACTTC,.,TRBV7-2,.,TRBJ2-7
CASSRDRGTEAFF,TGTGCCAGCAGTCGGGACAGGGGCACTGAAGCTTTCTTT,.,TRBV2,TRBD1,TRBJ1-1
CAISRGEVAEAFF,TGTGCCATCAGCAGGGGAGAGGTCGCTGAAGCTTTCTTT,.,TRBV10-3,.,TRBJ1-1
CASSESVAGAFVEQFF,TGCGCCAGCAGTGAGTCCGTAGCGGGAGCCTTTGTTGAGCAGTTCTTC,.,TRBV10-1,TRBD2,TRBJ2-1
CASSLTVLRTEGYTF,TGCGCCAGCAGCCTTACAGTCTTAAGGACGGAAGGCTACACCTTC,.,TRBV5-1,.,TRBJ1-2
CASSFGTSGNNEQFF,TGCGCCAGCAGCTTTGGGACTAGCGGTAACAATGAGCAGTTCTTC,once,TRBV5-1,TRBD2,TRBJ2-1
CASSPPGQQETQYF,TGTGCCAGCTCACCACCTGGACAGCAAGAGACCCAGTACTTC,once,TRBV18,.,TRBJ2-5
CAWKVQGGTYEQYF,TGTGCCTGGAAGGTCCAGGGGGGGACCTACGAGCAGTACTTC,few,TRBV30,.,TRBJ2-7
CASSLTEFF,TGCGCCAGCAGTCTAACTGAGTTCTTC,few,TRBV5-1,.,TRBJ2-1
CASSPTGGISNQPQHF,TGTGCCAGCTCACCGACAGGGGGTATTAGCAATCAGCCCCAGCATTTT,.,TRBV18,TRBD1,TRBJ1-5
CASSQGRVGTYEQYF,TGCGCCAGCAGCCAAGGCCGGGTTGGGACCTACGAGCAGTACTTC,.,TRBV4-1,.,TRBJ2-7
CASSPRGLIHEQFF,TGTGCCAGTAGTCCCCGAGGGCTAATCCATGAGCAGTTCTTC,.,TRBV19,.,TRBJ2-1
CASSATRTDTQYF,TGTGCCAGTAGCGCGACGCGCACAGATACGCAGTATTTT,.,TRBV19,.,TRBJ2-3
CASSFPQVGDNSPLHF,TGTGCCAGCAGTTTTCCCCAAGTAGGTGATAATTCACCCCTCCACTTT,.,TRBV28,.,TRBJ1-6
CASGYSNYGYTF,TGTGCCAGCGGGTATTCTAACTATGGCTACACCTTC,.,TRBV27,.,TRBJ1-2
CATSNQGTYEQYF,TGTGCCACCAGCAATCAGGGTACCTACGAGCAGTACTTC,.,TRBV15,.,TRBJ2-7
CASTTYSSGNTIYF,TGTGCCAGCACTACCTACAGCTCTGGAAACACCATATATTTT,.,TRBV5-8,.,TRBJ1-3
CATSGSTDTQYF,TGTGCCACTAGCGGGAGCACAGATACGCAGTATTTT,.,TRBV7-9,TRBD2,TRBJ2-3
CASSSFGTSPSYNEQFF,TGTGCCAGCAGCAGCTTTGGCACTAGTCCCTCCTACAATGAGCAGTTCTTC,once,TRBV11-2,.,TRBJ2-1
CASSRGQGSVGANVLTF,TGTGCCAGCTCACGGGGACAGGGAAGCGTTGGGGCCAACGTCCTGACTTTC,.,TRBV18,TRBD1,TRBJ2-6
CASSTVFTNNEQFF,TGTGCCAGCAGTACCGTTTTCACCAACAATGAGCAGTTCTTC,.,TRBV6-6,.,TRBJ2-1
CASSERSIQLPNSPLHF,TGTGCCAGCAGTGAAAGAAGTATACAGTTACCTAATTCACCCCTCCACTTT,.,TRBV6-1,.,TRBJ1-6
CASSPAQGVGEQFF,TGTGCCAGCTCACCGGCACAGGGGGTAGGGGAGCAGTTCTTC,.,TRBV18,TRBD1,TRBJ2-1
CASSLGWTPSSGNTIYF,TGTGCCAGCAGCTTGGGGTGGACACCAAGCTCTGGAAACACCATATATTTT,.,TRBV5-6,.,TRBJ1-3
CASSAGQGWDEKLFF,TGTGCCAGCAGTGCAGGACAGGGGTGGGATGAAAAACTGTTTTTT,.,TRBV6-6,TRBD1,TRBJ1-4
CASSYRSSGNTIYF,TGTGCCAGCAGTTATCGGAGCTCTGGAAACACCATATATTTT,.,TRBV6-6,.,TRBJ1-3
CASSRYSGTGETQYF,TGTGCCAGCTCACGCTATAGCGGGACCGGGGAGACCCAGTACTTC,.,TRBV18,TRBD2,TRBJ2-5
CASTQSGTRNEKLFF,TGTGCCAGCACCCAATCCGGGACTCGGAATGAAAAACTGTTTTTT,.,TRBV28,.,TRBJ1-4
CASSLATAGGLNTGELFF,TGCGCCAGCAGCTTGGCCACAGCGGGAGGTTTGAACACCGGGGAGCTGTTTTTT,.,TRBV5-1,TRBD2,TRBJ2-2
CATSANYGYTF,TGCGCTACGTCCGCTAACTATGGCTACACCTTC,.,TRBV4-1,.,TRBJ1-2
CASSPDRGVHNEQFF,TGTGCCAGCAGCCCAGACAGGGGCGTACACAATGAGCAGTTCTTC,.,TRBV5-5,TRBD1,TRBJ2-1
CASSPQLGSNEQYF,TGTGCCAGCTCACCACAATTGGGTTCCAACGAGCAGTACTTC,.,TRBV18,.,TRBJ2-7
CASSDTGTGAGELFF,TGTGCCAGCAGTGATACAGGGACAGGGGCCGGGGAGCTGTTTTTT,.,TRBV25-1,TRBD1,TRBJ2-2
CASLPGGPVGELFF,TGTGCCAGCCTGCCGGGAGGGCCCGTCGGGGAGCTGTTTTTT,.,TRBV25-1,TRBD2,TRBJ2-2
CASSFQGGLNTEAFF,TGTGCCAGCAGCTTCCAAGGCGGATTGAACACTGAAGCTTTCTTT,.,TRBV7-9,.,TRBJ1-1
CASSPAGQFSIGKLFF,TGTGCCAGCAGTCCCGCCGGACAATTTTCGATCGGAAAACTGTTTTTT,once,TRBV28,.,TRBJ1-4
CASSFRTTRDREAFF,TGTGCCAGCAGTTTTAGGACCACCCGGGACAGGGAAGCTTTCTTT,.,TRBV27,TRBD1,TRBJ1-1
CASTPRDDQPQHF,TGTGCCAGTACCCCTCGGGACGATCAGCCCCAGCATTTT,.,TRBV19,.,TRBJ1-5
CASSNGEQFF,TGTGCCAGTAGTAATGGTGAGCAGTTCTTC,.,TRBV19,.,TRBJ2-1
CASSEPQGTNEKLFF,TGTGCCAGCAGCGAACCACAGGGCACTAATGAAAAACTGTTTTTT,.,TRBV11-2,.,TRBJ1-4
CASSDGRGLVYSTDTQYF,TGCGCCAGCAGTGACGGCAGGGGGCTTGTGTATAGCACAGATACGCAGTATTTT,.,TRBV6-1,TRBD1,TRBJ2-3
CAWEGTGGYNSPLHF,TGTGCCTGGGAGGGGACAGGAGGGTACAATTCACCCCTCCACTTT,.,TRBV30,TRBD1,TRBJ1-6
CASSLALNTEAFF,TGTGCCAGCAGCTTGGCTTTGAACACTGAAGCTTTCTTT,once,TRBV5-4,.,TRBJ1-1
CASRITTAGELFF,TGCGCCAGCAGAATTACCACGGCCGGGGAGCTGTTTTTT,.,TRBV5-1,.,TRBJ2-2
CSVKPVRRPDF,TGCAGTGTTAAGCCAGTGAGGCGGCCGGACTTC,.,TRBV20-1,.,TRBJ2-7
CASSQGTDLVIPHEQYF,TGTGCCAGCAGCCAAGGGACAGATTTGGTTATTCCCCACGAGCAGTACTTC,.,TRBV7-2,TRBD1,TRBJ2-7
CASSLDPYNEQFF,TGTGCCAGCAGCTTAGACCCTTACAATGAGCAGTTCTTC,.,TRBV7-2,.,TRBJ2-1
CASSFPAGGEDTQYF,TGTGCCAGCAGTTTTCCCGCGGGGGGGGAGGATACGCAGTATTTT,.,TRBV28,TRBD2,TRBJ2-3
CASRGALGPQHF,TGTGCCAGCAGGGGGGCTCTGGGGCCCCAGCATTTT,.,TRBV2,.,TRBJ1-5